These 9 T cell receptor beta chains were all obtained from the same sample, sequenced in a study of blood T cell repertoires in COVID-19. Clones were read by immunoSEQ multiplex PCR, and TCRdb kept only the in-frame ones, dropping some. Of roughly 410,000 clones listed, 70% to 90% are singletons. The sample was peripheral blood. Every receptor here comes from a woman aged 55-69 years with COVID-19, enrolled during active disease.

The gene calls are TRBV4-1 and TRBJ1-1; TRBD1 might be the D (5 bases). CDR1 MGHRA and CDR2 YSYEKL come from the germline V gene. V was cut by 2 bases and J by 6 bases, with 22 bases left in between. The CDR3 consists of 17 residues. Written as DNA, the CDR3 is TGCGCCAGCAGCCAAAATTACCAGGGACTAGCGCGTCCTGAAGCTTTCTTT. Translating it yields CASSQNYQGLARPEAFF.

This chain connects TRBV29-1 to TRBJ2-7; possible D gene TRBD1, 5 bases. Germline values: CDR1 SQVTM, CDR2 ANQGSEA. The germline V and J ends were trimmed by 4 bases and 0 bases, with 13 bases remaining between them. The CDR3 runs to 14 residues. CDR3: CSVGAWGGSYEQYF. In DNA form, the CDR3 reads TGCAGCGTTGGAGCGTGGGGCGGCTCCTACGAGCAGTACTTC.

The chain employs TRBV18 and TRBJ2-2; D is perhaps TRBD2 (6 bases). CDR1 is KGHSH, CDR2 LQKENI, per germline. This CDR3 spans 16 amino acids. V gave up 4 bases and J gave up 3 bases, with 15 bases separating them. The DNA for the CDR3 is TGTGCCAGCTCACTCGGACCGGGGGAATACACCGGGGAGCTGTTTTTT. Protein product: CASSLGPGEYTGELFF. Complete variable domain (other parts from reference TRBV18 and TRBJ2-2): NAGVMQNPRHLVRRRGQEARLRCSPMKGHSHVYWYRQLPEEGLKFMVYLQKENIIDESGMPKERFSAEFPKEGPSILRIQQVVRGDSAAYFCASSLGPGEYTGELFFGEGSRLTVL.

The chain employs TRBV19 and TRBJ1-4; TRBD1 matches at 7 bases. The CDR3 length is 15 residues. The V segment lost 6 bases and the J segment 3 bases; nucleotides outside the gene matches: 7. CDR1 is LNHDA, CDR2 SQIVND, per germline (reference sequence). CDR3 bases: TGTGCCAGTAGACAGAGGACAGGCTCTAATGAAAAACTGTTTTTT. It yields the protein CASRQRTGSNEKLFF.

This rearrangement joins TRBV7-2 to TRBJ1-5; no clear D. Trimming cost V 1 base and J 7 bases, with 8 bases left between them. The germline CDR1 and CDR2 sequences are SGHTA and FQGNSA. This CDR3 comprises 13 residues. The CDR3 sequence is CASSLVPGQPQHF. CDR3 nucleotides: TGTGCCAGCAGCTTAGTTCCGGGGCAGCCCCAGCATTTT.

Only one count was recorded for this clone. The chain joins TRBV3-1 (or the pseudogene TRBV3-2) to TRBJ2-7; 8 bases line up with TRBD2. The CDR3 covers 14 residues. Germline-derived CDR1 and CDR2 are LGHDT and YNNKEL (reference sequence). The trim removed 4 bases at V and 2 bases at J, leaving 4 bases unmatched. The CDR3 bases are TGTGCCAGCAGCCCAATAGCGGGGCCCTACGAGCAGTACTTC. Protein product: CASSPIAGPYEQYF.

The chain recombines TRBV30 with TRBJ2-1; D call uncertain. CDR1 and CDR2 from the germline V gene are GTSNPN and SVGIG (reference sequence). V was cut by 0 bases and J by 5 bases, with 11 bases left in between. This CDR3 contains 14 residues. The CDR3 protein is CAWSVGSKHNEQFF. For the CDR3, the DNA is TGTGCCTGGAGTGTCGGGTCGAAGCACAATGAGCAGTTCTTC.

This chain uses TRBV10-3 with TRBJ1-2, with 9 bases identical to TRBD1. The CDR3 consists of 15 residues. The V and J ends lost 8 bases and 3 bases, in that order; junction bases with no gene match: 10. Germline V gives CDR1 ENHRY, CDR2 SYGVKD. As DNA, the CDR3 is TGTGCCATCGAACCCGGGACAGGGCCTGACTATGGCTACACCTTC. Its translation is CAIEPGTGPDYGYTF.

The chain recombines TRBV2 with TRBJ2-7, with D perhaps TRBD1 (5 bases). The CDR3 contains 12 residues. Germline CDR1 is SNHLY and CDR2 is FYNNEI. Trimming stripped 5 bases from V and 4 bases from J, with 9 bases between. The CDR3 DNA reads as TGTGCCAGCAGTAGCGACAGTTACGAGCAGTACTTC. It codes for CASSSDSYEQYF. The variable domain in full, completed from reference TRBV2 and TRBJ2-7, reads EPEVTQTPSHQVTQMGQEVILRCVPISNHLYFYWYRQILGQKVEFLVSFYNNEISEKSEIFDDQFSVERPDGSNFTLKIRSTKLEDSAMYFCASSSDSYEQYFGPGTRLTVT.